A selection of T cell receptor beta chains follows, all from one sample in a study of regulatory T cells in long-lasting Graves disease. TCRdb passed the multiplex PCR reads through MiXCR, listing each CDR3 protein once. Of approximately 540,000 distinct CDR3 sequences in the sample, around 11% are singletons; the top ten hold approximately 9%. A further study also used this sample, focusing on T cells in Graves' hyperthyroidism and ophthalmopathy.

Sample: peripheral blood mononuclear cells (PBMCs), taken at new diagnosis, from a patient treated with antithyroid drugs. The receptors were sampled from a woman in her twenties or thirties with Graves disease. Both conserved end residues are part of each CDR3. Each record gives: D gene, J gene, V gene, clone size, CDR3 protein, CDR3 DNA. A D gene is named only where the DNA matches it firmly. The listing skips clone size in some rows; elsewhere it reads once, few, many or a size class.

d_call: TRBD1; j_call: TRBJ1-5; v_call: TRBV28; clone_size: many; cdr3_aa: CASSFRDRGLQPQHF; cdr3_nt: TGTGCCAGCAGTTTCCGCGACAGGGGGCTTCAGCCCCAGCATTTT
d_call: -; j_call: TRBJ2-1; v_call: TRBV6-1; clone_size: -; cdr3_aa: CAASRGALNNEQFF; cdr3_nt: TGTGCCGCGTCTAGGGGCGCCTTGAACAATGAGCAGTTCTTC
d_call: -; j_call: TRBJ2-1; v_call: TRBV11-2; clone_size: -; cdr3_aa: CASSLDWQNEQFF; cdr3_nt: TGTGCCAGCAGCTTAGATTGGCAGAATGAGCAGTTCTTC
d_call: TRBD1; j_call: TRBJ1-4; v_call: TRBV19; clone_size: -; cdr3_aa: CASSTQGNEKLFF; cdr3_nt: TGTGCCAGTAGTACACAGGGGAATGAAAAACTGTTTTTT
d_call: -; j_call: TRBJ2-1; v_call: TRBV5-1; clone_size: -; cdr3_aa: CASSLEVQTGLYNEQFF; cdr3_nt: TGCGCCAGCAGCTTGGAAGTGCAGACCGGCCTATACAATGAGCAGTTCTTC
d_call: -; j_call: TRBJ2-5; v_call: TRBV5-1; clone_size: -; cdr3_aa: CASSLFYRTQETQYF; cdr3_nt: TGCGCCAGCAGCTTGTTCTACAGAACCCAAGAGACCCAGTACTTC
d_call: TRBD2; j_call: TRBJ2-1; v_call: TRBV6-5; clone_size: many; cdr3_aa: CASSYNRGLAGSHEQFF; cdr3_nt: TGTGCCAGCAGTTATAACCGTGGACTAGCGGGATCCCATGAGCAGTTCTTC
d_call: TRBD1; j_call: TRBJ2-7; v_call: TRBV6-1; clone_size: few; cdr3_aa: CASSLGQLAYEQYF; cdr3_nt: TGTGCCAGCAGTCTGGGACAGCTCGCCTACGAGCAGTACTTC
d_call: -; j_call: TRBJ1-2; v_call: TRBV11-2; clone_size: many; cdr3_aa: CASSLETGLDGYTF; cdr3_nt: TGTGCCAGCAGCTTAGAGACTGGGCTCGATGGCTACACCTTC
d_call: TRBD2; j_call: TRBJ2-6; v_call: TRBV19; clone_size: -; cdr3_aa: CASSGLAGGLLVSGANVLTF; cdr3_nt: TGTGCCAGTAGTGGGTTAGCGGGAGGGCTCCTCGTCTCTGGGGCCAACGTCCTGACTTTC
d_call: -; j_call: TRBJ2-1; v_call: TRBV18; clone_size: few; cdr3_aa: CASSPFRSPNNEQFF; cdr3_nt: TGTGCCAGCTCACCATTTCGGTCGCCGAACAATGAGCAGTTCTTC
d_call: -; j_call: TRBJ2-1; v_call: TRBV19; clone_size: many; cdr3_aa: CASSIVDHEQFF; cdr3_nt: TGTGCCAGTAGTATAGTAGACCATGAGCAGTTCTTC
d_call: TRBD2; j_call: TRBJ2-1; v_call: TRBV7-9; clone_size: many; cdr3_aa: CASSSSGRANNEQFF; cdr3_nt: TGTGCCAGCAGCTCGAGCGGGAGAGCTAACAATGAGCAGTTCTTC
d_call: TRBD2; j_call: TRBJ2-1; v_call: TRBV6-2/TRBV6-3; clone_size: many; cdr3_aa: CASSYYREGPNEQFF; cdr3_nt: TGTGCCAGCAGTTACTACCGGGAGGGCCCCAATGAGCAGTTCTTC
d_call: -; j_call: TRBJ1-1; v_call: TRBV30; clone_size: many; cdr3_aa: CAWSVVWEGEAFF; cdr3_nt: TGTGCCTGGAGTGTAGTTTGGGAGGGTGAAGCTTTCTTT
d_call: -; j_call: TRBJ2-3; v_call: TRBV24-1; clone_size: many; cdr3_aa: CATSDVGARGTDTQYF; cdr3_nt: TGTGCCACCAGTGATGTGGGGGCGCGGGGCACAGATACGCAGTATTTT
d_call: -; j_call: TRBJ1-1; v_call: TRBV5-1; clone_size: many; cdr3_aa: CASGAGGGTEAFF; cdr3_nt: TGCGCCAGCGGCGCGGGGGGCGGCACTGAAGCTTTCTTT
d_call: -; j_call: TRBJ2-7; v_call: TRBV20-1; clone_size: many; cdr3_aa: CSASPRLLLDEQYF; cdr3_nt: TGCAGTGCCAGTCCGCGACTACTTCTTGACGAGCAGTACTTC
d_call: TRBD1; j_call: TRBJ2-7; v_call: TRBV28; clone_size: many; cdr3_aa: CASLSGTGSYEQYF; cdr3_nt: TGTGCCAGCCTATCCGGGACAGGAAGTTACGAGCAGTACTTC
d_call: TRBD2; j_call: TRBJ2-7; v_call: TRBV5-1; clone_size: -; cdr3_aa: CASSRLSGSSYEQYF; cdr3_nt: TGCGCCAGCAGTCGGCTTAGCGGGAGCTCCTACGAGCAGTACTTC
d_call: -; j_call: TRBJ2-7; v_call: TRBV15; clone_size: few; cdr3_aa: CATSREGTSTEQYF; cdr3_nt: TGTGCCACCAGCAGAGAAGGCACGTCGACGGAGCAGTACTTC
d_call: -; j_call: TRBJ1-1; v_call: TRBV5-1; clone_size: many; cdr3_aa: CASSLGGILYGTEAFF; cdr3_nt: TGCGCCAGCAGCCTAGGTGGGATCTTGTACGGCACTGAAGCTTTCTTT
d_call: -; j_call: TRBJ2-5; v_call: TRBV2; clone_size: -; cdr3_aa: CASNQINPQETQYF; cdr3_nt: TGTGCCAGCAATCAGATCAATCCCCAAGAGACCCAGTACTTC
d_call: -; j_call: TRBJ2-7; v_call: TRBV6-1; clone_size: many; cdr3_aa: CASKPDSYEQYF; cdr3_nt: TGTGCCAGCAAACCCGATTCCTACGAGCAGTACTTC
d_call: -; j_call: TRBJ2-2; v_call: TRBV14; clone_size: many; cdr3_aa: CASSQGNTGELFF; cdr3_nt: TGTGCCAGCAGCCAGGGGAACACCGGGGAGCTGTTTTTT
d_call: TRBD2; j_call: TRBJ2-1; v_call: TRBV7-2; clone_size: many; cdr3_aa: CASSTGLAGADEQFF; cdr3_nt: TGTGCCAGCAGCACGGGACTAGCGGGAGCGGATGAGCAGTTCTTC
d_call: -; j_call: TRBJ1-1; v_call: TRBV7-9; clone_size: once; cdr3_aa: CASNKVRDTEAFF; cdr3_nt: TGTGCCAGCAATAAGGTTAGAGATACTGAAGCTTTCTTT
d_call: -; j_call: TRBJ2-7; v_call: TRBV18; clone_size: few; cdr3_aa: CASSPHPSGQYF; cdr3_nt: TGTGCCAGCTCACCCCATCCCTCCGGGCAGTACTTC
d_call: -; j_call: TRBJ2-5; v_call: TRBV9; clone_size: -; cdr3_aa: CASSPLGAAETQYF; cdr3_nt: TGTGCCAGCAGCCCCCTAGGGGCAGCGGAGACCCAGTACTTC
d_call: -; j_call: TRBJ2-3; v_call: TRBV5-1; clone_size: many; cdr3_aa: CASSRPLQGSADTQYF; cdr3_nt: TGCGCCAGCAGCCGCCCCCTCCAGGGGAGCGCAGATACGCAGTATTTT
d_call: TRBD1; j_call: TRBJ1-2; v_call: TRBV27; clone_size: -; cdr3_aa: CASTTIFRTGGTNYGYTF; cdr3_nt: TGTGCCAGCACTACCATCTTTAGGACAGGGGGAACTAACTATGGCTACACCTTC
d_call: TRBD2; j_call: TRBJ2-7; v_call: TRBV7-9; clone_size: many; cdr3_aa: CASSGTSGISQQYF; cdr3_nt: TGTGCCAGCAGCGGGACTAGCGGGATTTCTCAGCAGTACTTC
d_call: -; j_call: TRBJ1-1; v_call: TRBV30; clone_size: many; cdr3_aa: CAWSDGNMNTEAFF; cdr3_nt: TGTGCCTGGAGTGACGGAAACATGAACACTGAAGCTTTCTTT
d_call: TRBD1; j_call: TRBJ1-5; v_call: TRBV2; clone_size: many; cdr3_aa: CASSLTGHAQPQHF; cdr3_nt: TGTGCCAGCAGCTTGACAGGGCACGCTCAGCCCCAGCATTTT
d_call: -; j_call: TRBJ1-6; v_call: TRBV3-1; clone_size: few; cdr3_aa: CASSPSHRDSPLHF; cdr3_nt: TGTGCCAGCAGCCCGAGCCACAGGGATTCACCCCTCCACTTT